One and the same sample provided the 14 T cell receptor beta chains below, sequenced in a study of spatial heterogeneity in lung cancer. TCRdb re-derived calls from the 5' RACE reads in MiXCR, one entry per CDR3 protein. The sample lists more than 95,000 distinct CDR3 sequences; about 12% were seen once. Indicated time point: blood at routine non-recurrence follow-up after resection. Researchers sequenced whole RNA taken from tumor, nontumor lung or frozen PBMC without sorting. The input for sequencing was PBMCs, taken at follow-up. These TCRs come from a male donor with early-stage non-small cell lung cancer.

This chain connects TRBV5-1 to TRBJ1-2, with unresolved D. In germline, CDR1 is SGHRS, CDR2 YFSETQ. The length of the CDR3 is 14 residues. Between the trimmed V and J ends, which lost 4 bases and 6 bases, there was a span of 16 bases. CDR3: CASSLESGRDGYTF. Here the CDR3 DNA reads TGCGCCAGCAGCCTGGAGTCGGGGAGGGATGGCTACACCTTC. Full variable domain (outside the CDR3, taken from reference TRBV5-1 and TRBJ1-2): KAGVTQTPRYLIKTRGQQVTLSCSPISGHRSVSWYQQTPGQGLQFLFEYFSETQRNKGNFPGRFSGRQFSNSRSEMNVSTLELGDSALYLCASSLESGRDGYTFGSGTRLTVV.

This clonotype appeared many times. The chain uses TRBV29-1 and TRBJ1-1, with 7 positions matching TRBD1. The trim removed 4 bases at V and 4 bases at J, leaving 6 bases unmatched. Germline CDR1 and CDR2: SQVTM and ANQGSEA. This CDR3 has 13 residues. CDR3 residues: CSVVRRTGTEAFF. CDR3 coding DNA: TGCAGCGTTGTGCGTCGGACAGGCACTGAAGCTTTCTTT.

This clonotype was detected many times. V is TRBV13 and J is TRBJ2-7; unclear D gene. V dropped 0 bases and J dropped 3 bases, with 15 bases sitting between them. The CDR3 has 16 amino acids. CDR1 and CDR2 from the germline V gene are PRHDT and FYEKMQ (reference sequence). Here the CDR3 DNA reads TGTGCCAGCAGCTTAGGCCGTGCAGGTTTTTACTACGAGCAGTACTTC. Amino acids: CASSLGRAGFYYEQYF.

V and J are TRBV5-1 and TRBJ1-1; tentative D call: TRBD1 (5 bases). CDR3 length: 15 amino acids. Trimming removed 6 bases from V and 2 bases from J, with 17 bases in between. The germline V gene has CDR1 SGHRS and CDR2 YFSETQ. The CDR3 bases are TGCGCCAGCAACGGGGCAGCCTCGGGTAACACTGAAGCTTTCTTT. Its protein product is CASNGAASGNTEAFF.

This clonotype has a handful of counts. The CDR3 DNA sequence: TGTGCCAGCAGCTACCGGACAGGGGAAAAACTGTTTTTT. Translating gives CASSYRTGEKLFF. The gene calls are TRBV7-2 and TRBJ1-4; 8 bases fit TRBD1. V shed 4 bases and J 8 bases; nucleotides not matched to a gene: 3. The CDR3 sequence is 13 residues long. The germline CDR1 and CDR2 sequences are SGHTA and FQGNSA.

The CDR3 here is CASSTGTGVRGEQYF. The CDR3 DNA is TGTGCCAGCAGCACCGGGACAGGGGTCAGGGGCGAGCAGTACTTC. V gene TRBV11-3 combines with J gene TRBJ2-7; TRBD1 agrees at 10 bases. CDR1 and CDR2 from the germline V gene are SGHNT and YENEEA. The J segment lost 6 bases and the V segment lost 5 bases, leaving 10 bases of the junction unmatched. CDR3 length equals 15 residues.

Ten or more counts support this clonotype. The chain carries TRBV20-1 and TRBJ2-3, with TRBD2 matching over 10 bases. This CDR3 has 14 residues. V lost 3 bases, J lost 5 bases, and 5 bases stayed unmatched. Per the germline V gene, CDR1 is DFQATT and CDR2 is SNEGSKA (reference sequence). The CDR3 loop reads CSASQRGGGDTQYF. The CDR3 region has the DNA TGCAGTGCTAGCCAGCGGGGGGGAGGAGATACGCAGTATTTT.

The chain has TRBV29-1 and TRBJ2-3; the match to TRBD2 covers 7 bases. Germline values: CDR1 SQVTM, CDR2 ANQGSEA. The CDR3 covers 15 residues. Trimming removed 1 base from V and 2 bases from J; junction bases left unmatched: 6. CDR3 loop: CSVEVASGLTDTQYF. The CDR3 coding sequence is TGCAGCGTTGAAGTGGCTAGCGGACTCACAGATACGCAGTATTTT.

This clonotype was counted a few times. J is TRBJ2-3 and V is TRBV29-1, with 9 bases fitting TRBD1. Unmatched junction bases numbered 18, after V lost 8 bases and J lost 3 bases. CDR3 length: 17 residues. Germline V gene sequence: CDR1 SQVTM, CDR2 ANQGSEA. In DNA form, the CDR3 reads TGCAGCATAAGCTCATCACCCGGGACAGGGTCGACAGATACGCAGTATTTT. Amino acid sequence: CSISSSPGTGSTDTQYF.

This clonotype was found a few times. The CDR3 region has the DNA TGTGCCAGCAGTGGGAATAGCGGGGGCACAGATACGCAGTATTTT. Translated, it gives CASSGNSGGTDTQYF. The chain couples TRBV6-1 to TRBJ2-3; TRBD2 agrees at 8 bases. Trimming took 4 bases from V and 1 from J; bases not matched to a gene: 4. Germline CDR1 MNHNS, CDR2 SASEGT. The CDR3 consists of 15 residues.

This clonotype has ten or more counts. CDR3 in DNA: TGTGCCATCCCTGGATTTAACACCGGGGAGCTGTTTTTT. Translation: CAIPGFNTGELFF. The V and J genes are TRBV10-3 and TRBJ2-2; unclear D gene. Germline CDR1 and CDR2: ENHRY and SYGVKD. Trimming pared 8 bases from V and 2 bases from J, leaving 9 bases between. The CDR3 has 13 amino acids.

This clonotype was detected only a few times. The V call is TRBV30, the J call TRBJ2-3; TRBD2 is a possible D gene (6 bases). V was clipped by 2 bases and J by 2 bases, with 8 bases between them. The CDR3 has 13 residues. The germline V gene has CDR1 GTSNPN and CDR2 SVGIG (reference sequence). The CDR3 DNA sequence: TGTGCCTGGAGTCGGGGGAACACAGATACGCAGTATTTT. Protein sequence: CAWSRGNTDTQYF. Drawing the rest from reference TRBV30 and TRBJ2-3, the complete variable domain is SQTIHQWPATLVQPVGSPLSLECTVEGTSNPNLYWYRQAAGRGLQLLFYSVGIGQISSEVPQNLSASRPQDRQFILSSKKLLLSDSGFYLCAWSRGNTDTQYFGPGTRLTVL.

In this sample, this clonotype turned up many times. The J gene is TRBJ2-1, the V gene TRBV10-3, with TRBD1 matching over 9 bases. Germline values: CDR1 ENHRY, CDR2 SYGVKD. Losses at the gene ends were 11 bases for V and 7 bases for J; bases not matched to a gene: 12. This CDR3 has 14 amino acids. The CDR3 reads CALWDGTGRNEQFF. In DNA form, the CDR3 reads TGTGCCTTATGGGATGGGACAGGGAGGAATGAGCAGTTCTTC.

Ten or more counts support this clonotype. V is TRBV20-1 and J is TRBJ1-1; D is uncertain. Trimming cost V 7 bases and J 6 bases, with 12 bases left between them. CDR1 is DFQATT and CDR2 is SNEGSKA in the germline V gene (reference sequence). The CDR3 spans 11 residues. The DNA for the CDR3 is TGCAGTGTTACGTCATTGGCTGAAGCTTTCTTT. It specifies CSVTSLAEAFF.